The T cell receptor (beta chain) described here comes from a study of blood T cell repertoires in COVID-19. Looking at the study overall: The study drew acute and convalescent COVID-19 samples from the United States, Italy and Spain. The cDNA or gDNA used as material had been derived from T cells, B-cell-depleted T cells, or PBMCs.

Assay: immunoSEQ multiplex PCR; the TCRdb copy retains only in-frame clones and omits some. The sample lists roughly 250,000 clones; 80% to 85% were seen once. The clonotype comes from a middle-aged man with active or convalescent COVID-19. Sequenced input: peripheral blood.

This chain's CDR3 is CASRGQTYGYTF. CDR3 coding DNA: TGTGCCAGCAGAGGACAGACCTATGGCTACACCTTC. The rearrangement links TRBV25-1 to TRBJ1-2, with D maybe TRBD1 (6 bases). Germline V gene data show CDR1 as MGHDK and CDR2 as SYGVNS. The germline V and J ends were trimmed by 6 bases and 4 bases, with 9 bases remaining between them. The CDR3 consists of 12 residues.